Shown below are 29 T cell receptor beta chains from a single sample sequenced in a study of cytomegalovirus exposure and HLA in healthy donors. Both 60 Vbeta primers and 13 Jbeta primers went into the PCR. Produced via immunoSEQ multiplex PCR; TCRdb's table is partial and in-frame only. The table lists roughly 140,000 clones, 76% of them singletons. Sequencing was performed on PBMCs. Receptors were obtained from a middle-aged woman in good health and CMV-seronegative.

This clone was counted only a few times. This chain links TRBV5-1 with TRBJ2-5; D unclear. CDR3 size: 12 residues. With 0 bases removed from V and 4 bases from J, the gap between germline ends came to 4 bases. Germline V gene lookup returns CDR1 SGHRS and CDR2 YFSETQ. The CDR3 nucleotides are TGCGCCAGCAGCTTGGAACTAGAGACCCAGTACTTC. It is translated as CASSLELETQYF.

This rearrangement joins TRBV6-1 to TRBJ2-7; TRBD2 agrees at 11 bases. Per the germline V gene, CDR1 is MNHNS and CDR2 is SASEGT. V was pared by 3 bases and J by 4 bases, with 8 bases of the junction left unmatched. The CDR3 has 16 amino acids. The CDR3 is CASSDFSGGEIYEQYF. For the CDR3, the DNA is TGTGCCAGCAGTGATTTTAGCGGGGGGGAAATATACGAGCAGTACTTC.

CDR3 residues: CASSSLRDTYGYTF. Here the CDR3 DNA reads TGCGCCAGCAGCTCTTTGAGGGACACATATGGCTACACCTTC. This sequence joins TRBV5-1 and TRBJ1-2, with D possibly matching TRBD1 (6 bases). The CDR3 length is 14 residues. Deletions cut 3 bases from V and 5 bases from J, with 14 bases between. Germline V gene sequence: CDR1 SGHRS, CDR2 YFSETQ.

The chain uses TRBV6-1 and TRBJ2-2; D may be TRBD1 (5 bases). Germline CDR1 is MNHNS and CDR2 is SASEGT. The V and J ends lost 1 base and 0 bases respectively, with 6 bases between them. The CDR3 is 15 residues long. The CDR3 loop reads CASSEGTPNTGELFF. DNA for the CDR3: TGTGCCAGCAGTGAAGGGACACCGAACACCGGGGAGCTGTTTTTT.

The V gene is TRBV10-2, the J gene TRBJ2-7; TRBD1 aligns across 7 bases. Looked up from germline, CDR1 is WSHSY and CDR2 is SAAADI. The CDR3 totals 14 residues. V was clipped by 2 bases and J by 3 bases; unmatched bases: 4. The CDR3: CASSETGASYEQYF. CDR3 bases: TGCGCCAGCAGTGAGACAGGGGCCAGCTACGAGCAGTACTTC.

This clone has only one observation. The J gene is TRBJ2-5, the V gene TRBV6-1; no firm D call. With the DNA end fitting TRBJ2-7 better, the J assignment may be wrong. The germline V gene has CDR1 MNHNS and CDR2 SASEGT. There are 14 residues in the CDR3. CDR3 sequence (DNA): TGTGCCAGCAGTGACGACAATTACTCCTACGAGCAGTACTTC. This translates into CASSDDNYSYEQYF.

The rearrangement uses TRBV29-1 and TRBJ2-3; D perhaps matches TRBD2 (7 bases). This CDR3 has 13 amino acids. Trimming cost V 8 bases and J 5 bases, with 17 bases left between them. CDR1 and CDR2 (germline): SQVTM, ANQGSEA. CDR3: CSIGGRAQDTQYF. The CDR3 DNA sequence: TGCAGCATAGGGGGGAGGGCCCAAGATACGCAGTATTTT.

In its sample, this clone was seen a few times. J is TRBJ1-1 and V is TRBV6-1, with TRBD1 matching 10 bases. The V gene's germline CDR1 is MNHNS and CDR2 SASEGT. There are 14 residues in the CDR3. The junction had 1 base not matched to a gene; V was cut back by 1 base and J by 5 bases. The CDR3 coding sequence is TGTGCCAGCAGTGAAGGGACAGGGGGAACTGAAGCTTTCTTT. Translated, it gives CASSEGTGGTEAFF.

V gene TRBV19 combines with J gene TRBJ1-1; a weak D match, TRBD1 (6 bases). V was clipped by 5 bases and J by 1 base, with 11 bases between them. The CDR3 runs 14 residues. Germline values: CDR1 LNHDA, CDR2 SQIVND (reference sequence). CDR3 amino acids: CASSEGGQNTEAFF. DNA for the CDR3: TGTGCCAGTAGTGAAGGGGGACAGAACACTGAAGCTTTCTTT.

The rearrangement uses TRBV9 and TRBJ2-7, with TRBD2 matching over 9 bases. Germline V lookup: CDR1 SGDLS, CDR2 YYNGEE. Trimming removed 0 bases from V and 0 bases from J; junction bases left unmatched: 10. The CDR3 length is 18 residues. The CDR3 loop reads CASSVGLSSGGRSYEQYF. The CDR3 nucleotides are TGTGCCAGCAGCGTAGGGCTAAGTAGCGGGGGCCGCTCCTACGAGCAGTACTTC.

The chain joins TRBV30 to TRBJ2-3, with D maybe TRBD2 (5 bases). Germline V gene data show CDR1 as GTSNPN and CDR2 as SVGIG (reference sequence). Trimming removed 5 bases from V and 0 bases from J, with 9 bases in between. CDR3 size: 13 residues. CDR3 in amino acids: CAWVARSTDTQYF. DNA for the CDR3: TGTGCCTGGGTAGCGCGGAGCACAGATACGCAGTATTTT.

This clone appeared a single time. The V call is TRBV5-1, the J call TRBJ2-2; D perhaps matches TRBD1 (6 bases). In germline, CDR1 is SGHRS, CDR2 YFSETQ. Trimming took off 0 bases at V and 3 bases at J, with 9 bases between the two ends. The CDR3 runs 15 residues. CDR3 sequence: CASSLGEGDTGELFF. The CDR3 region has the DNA TGCGCCAGCAGCTTGGGAGAGGGGGACACCGGGGAGCTGTTTTTT.

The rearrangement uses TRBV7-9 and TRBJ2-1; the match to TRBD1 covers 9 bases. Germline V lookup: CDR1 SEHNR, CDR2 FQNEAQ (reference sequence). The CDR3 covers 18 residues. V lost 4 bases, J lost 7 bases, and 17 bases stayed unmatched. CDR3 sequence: CASSSQRPGQGNRNEQFF. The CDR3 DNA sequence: TGTGCCAGCAGCTCCCAACGCCCCGGACAGGGGAATCGGAATGAGCAGTTCTTC.

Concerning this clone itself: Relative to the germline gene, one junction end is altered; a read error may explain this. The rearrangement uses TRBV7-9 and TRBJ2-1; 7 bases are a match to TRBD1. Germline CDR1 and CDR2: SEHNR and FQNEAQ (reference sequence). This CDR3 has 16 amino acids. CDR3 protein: CSSSLNRGSSYNEQFF. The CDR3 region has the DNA TGTTCCAGCAGCCTTAACAGGGGAAGCTCCTACAATGAGCAGTTCTTC.

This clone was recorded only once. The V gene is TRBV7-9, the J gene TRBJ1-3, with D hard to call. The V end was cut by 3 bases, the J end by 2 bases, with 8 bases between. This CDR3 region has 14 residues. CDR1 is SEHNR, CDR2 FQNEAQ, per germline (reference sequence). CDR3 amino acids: CASSFPVPGNTIYF. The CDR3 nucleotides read TGTGCCAGCAGCTTCCCAGTTCCTGGAAACACCATATATTTT.

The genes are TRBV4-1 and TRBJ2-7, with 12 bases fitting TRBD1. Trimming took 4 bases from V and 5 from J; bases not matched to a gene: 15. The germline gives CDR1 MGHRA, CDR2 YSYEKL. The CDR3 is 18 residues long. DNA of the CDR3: TGCGCCAGCAGCCCAGGGACAGGGGGCTCCTACGAGCCCCACGAGCAGTACTTC. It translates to CASSPGTGGSYEPHEQYF.

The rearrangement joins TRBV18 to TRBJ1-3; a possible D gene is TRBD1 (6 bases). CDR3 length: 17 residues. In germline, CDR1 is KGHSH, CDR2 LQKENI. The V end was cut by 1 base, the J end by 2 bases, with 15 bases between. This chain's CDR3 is CASSPLFGRGTGNTIYF. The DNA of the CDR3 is TGTGCCAGCTCACCACTGTTTGGCAGGGGTACTGGAAACACCATATATTTT.

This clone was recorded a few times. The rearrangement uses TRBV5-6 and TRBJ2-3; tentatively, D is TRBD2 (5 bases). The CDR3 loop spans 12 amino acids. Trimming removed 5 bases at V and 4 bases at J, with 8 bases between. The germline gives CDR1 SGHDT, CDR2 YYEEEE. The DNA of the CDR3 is TGTGCCAGCAGAGAGGGTGCAGATACGCAGTATTTT. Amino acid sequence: CASREGADTQYF.

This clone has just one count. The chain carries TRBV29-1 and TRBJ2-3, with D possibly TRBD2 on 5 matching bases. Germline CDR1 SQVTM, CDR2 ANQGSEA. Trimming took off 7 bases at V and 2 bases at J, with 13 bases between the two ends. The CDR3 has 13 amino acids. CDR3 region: CSALSGSTDTQYF. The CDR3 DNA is TGCAGCGCTCTTTCGGGGTCCACAGATACGCAGTATTTT.

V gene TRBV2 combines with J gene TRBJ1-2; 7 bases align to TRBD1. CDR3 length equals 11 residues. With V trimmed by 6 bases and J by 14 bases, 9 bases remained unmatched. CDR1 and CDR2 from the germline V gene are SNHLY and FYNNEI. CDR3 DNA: TGTGCCAGCAGAGAATCGACAGGGTCGACCTTC. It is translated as CASRESTGSTF.

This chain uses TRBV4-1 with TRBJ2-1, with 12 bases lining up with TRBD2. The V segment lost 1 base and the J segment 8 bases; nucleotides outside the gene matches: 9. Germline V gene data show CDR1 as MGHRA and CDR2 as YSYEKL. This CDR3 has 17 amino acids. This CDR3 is CASSQGPPSGGADEQFF. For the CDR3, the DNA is TGCGCCAGCAGCCAAGGACCACCTAGCGGGGGGGCCGATGAGCAGTTCTTC.

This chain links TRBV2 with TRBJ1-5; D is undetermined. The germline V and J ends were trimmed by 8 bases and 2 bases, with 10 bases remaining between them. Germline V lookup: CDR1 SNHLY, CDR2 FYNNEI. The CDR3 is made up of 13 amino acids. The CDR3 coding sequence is TGTGCCAGCGAGCGGGCAGGCAATCAGCCCCAGCATTTT. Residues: CASERAGNQPQHF.

The CDR3 reads CASRTGDTEAFF. CDR3 DNA sequence: TGTGCCAGTCGGACAGGGGACACTGAAGCTTTCTTT. The rearrangement uses TRBV19 and TRBJ1-1, with 9 bases fitting TRBD1. Germline V CDR1 and CDR2: LNHDA, SQIVND (reference sequence). The CDR3 contains 12 residues. V shed 8 bases and J 3 bases; nucleotides not matched to a gene: 1.

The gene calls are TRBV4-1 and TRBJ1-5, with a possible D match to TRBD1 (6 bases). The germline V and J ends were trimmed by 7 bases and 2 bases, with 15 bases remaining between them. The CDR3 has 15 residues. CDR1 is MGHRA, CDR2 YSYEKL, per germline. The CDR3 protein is CASKGHVGGNQPQHF. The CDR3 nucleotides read TGCGCCAGCAAGGGACACGTAGGGGGCAATCAGCCCCAGCATTTT.

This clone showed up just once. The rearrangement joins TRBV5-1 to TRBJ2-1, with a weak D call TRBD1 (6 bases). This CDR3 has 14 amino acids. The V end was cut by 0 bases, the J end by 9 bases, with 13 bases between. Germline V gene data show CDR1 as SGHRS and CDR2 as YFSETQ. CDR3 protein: CASSLDNRVGEQFF. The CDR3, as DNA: TGCGCCAGCAGCTTGGACAACAGGGTTGGTGAGCAGTTCTTC.

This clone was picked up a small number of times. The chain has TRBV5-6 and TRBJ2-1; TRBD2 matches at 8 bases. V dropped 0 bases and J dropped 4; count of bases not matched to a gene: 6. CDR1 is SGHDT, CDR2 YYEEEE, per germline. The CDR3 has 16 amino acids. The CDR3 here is CASSLEGAGAYNEQFF. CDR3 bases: TGTGCCAGCAGCTTGGAGGGAGCGGGAGCTTACAATGAGCAGTTCTTC.

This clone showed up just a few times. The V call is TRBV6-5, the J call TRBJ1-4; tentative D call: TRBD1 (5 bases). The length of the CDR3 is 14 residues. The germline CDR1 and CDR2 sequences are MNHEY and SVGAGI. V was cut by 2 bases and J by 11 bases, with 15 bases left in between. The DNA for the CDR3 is TGTGCCAGCAGTTACCAGGACACCCGGGGGAAACTGTTTTTT. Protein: CASSYQDTRGKLFF.

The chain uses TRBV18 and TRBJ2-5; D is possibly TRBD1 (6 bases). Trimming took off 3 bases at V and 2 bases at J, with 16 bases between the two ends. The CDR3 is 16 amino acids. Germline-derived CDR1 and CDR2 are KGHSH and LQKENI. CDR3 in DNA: TGTGCCAGCTCACCCTATACAGGGTCGGGTCAAGAGACCCAGTACTTC. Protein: CASSPYTGSGQETQYF.

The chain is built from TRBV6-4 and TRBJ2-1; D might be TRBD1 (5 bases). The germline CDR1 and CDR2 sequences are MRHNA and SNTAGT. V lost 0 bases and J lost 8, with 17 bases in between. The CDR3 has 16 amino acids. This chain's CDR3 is CASSDSGRASTDEQFF. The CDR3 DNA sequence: TGTGCCAGCAGTGACTCTGGCAGGGCCTCTACCGATGAGCAGTTCTTC.